The rows below give T cell receptor beta chains drawn from one sample of a study of T cell clonotyping in hematopoietic cell transplantation. Profiling relied on immunoSEQ multiplex PCR, and the TCRdb table lists in-frame clones only, not all of them. The sample has under 11,000 clones, roughly 90% seen once; the top ten hold roughly an eighth. The sequencing used peripheral blood mononuclear cells, collected before stem cell transplant. These receptors were collected from a woman in her thirties or forties with acute myeloid leukemia. Some clones in this sample may be carry-over from other donors' samples. Both conserved end residues are part of each CDR3. A D gene is named only where the DNA matches it firmly. The size field is filled for only some rows; it gives once, few, many or a size class.

j_call,cdr3_length,clone_size,d_call,v_call,cdr3_nt,cdr3_aa
TRBJ1-2,17,once,-,TRBV5-6,TGTGCCAGCAGCTTGAACTTGGAGGACACCTTTAACTATGGCTACACCTTC,CASSLNLEDTFNYGYTF
TRBJ2-7,12,-,-,TRBV27,TGTGCCAGCAGTTACGCAGGGTACGAGCAGTACTTC,CASSYAGYEQYF
TRBJ1-2,10,-,-,TRBV20-1,TGCAGGACGGACAGTGGCGGCTACACCTTC,CRTDSGGYTF
TRBJ2-2,16,-,TRBD2,TRBV5-4,TGTGCCAGCAGCTTTACTAGCGGGAGTCGTACCGGGGAGCTGTTTTTT,CASSFTSGSRTGELFF
TRBJ2-7,12,-,-,TRBV27,TGTGCCAGCAGTGACAGCTCCTACGAGCAGTACTTC,CASSDSSYEQYF
TRBJ1-5,12,-,-,TRBV27,TGTGCCAGCAGTTTACGTGGACAGCCCCAGCATTTT,CASSLRGQPQHF
TRBJ2-6,16,-,-,TRBV7-2,TGTGCCAGCAGTTCAAAGAGTGGCTCTGGGGCCAACGTCCTGACTTTC,CASSSKSGSGANVLTF
TRBJ2-5,16,-,TRBD2,TRBV19,TGTGCCAGTAGTTGGACTAGCGGGAGGCTCCATAAGACCCAGTACTTC,CASSWTSGRLHKTQYF
TRBJ2-3,16,-,TRBD1,TRBV7-2,TGTGCCAGCAACCCGGGACAGGGGGCCAGGACAGATACGCAGTATTTT,CASNPGQGARTDTQYF
TRBJ2-7,15,-,TRBD2,TRBV19,TGTGCCAGTAGTATGAGGTGGGAGGGCCTCAACGAGCAGTACTTC,CASSMRWEGLNEQYF
TRBJ2-7,12,-,-,TRBV2,TGTGCCAGCAGTGAGCGCTCCTACGAGCAGTACTTC,CASSERSYEQYF
TRBJ2-5,18,once,TRBD2,TRBV4-1,TGCGCCAGCAGCCAAGAGGAGATGGCGGGAGGGCCCCGAGAGACCCAGTACTTC,CASSQEEMAGGPRETQYF
TRBJ2-1,15,once,TRBD1,TRBV5-4,TGTGCCGTCCCCGGGACAGGTGCAAGGTGGAGTGAGCAGTTCTTC,CAVPGTGARWSEQFF
TRBJ1-1,14,-,-,TRBV11-2,TGTGCCAGCAGCTTAGATCCGGGGGAGACTGAAGCTTTCTTT,CASSLDPGETEAFF
TRBJ1-1,16,-,TRBD1,TRBV27,TGTGCCAGCACCATAACTGCTGGACAGGGGGCCACTGAAGCTTTCTTT,CASTITAGQGATEAFF
TRBJ2-7,15,-,-,TRBV4-2,TGTGCCAGCAGCCAAGATTTCAGCTTGAAGGCCGAGCAGTACTTC,CASSQDFSLKAEQYF
TRBJ2-1,12,-,TRBD2,TRBV29-1,TGCAGCGTCGGGACTAGCGGGGCAATTCTGTTCTTC,CSVGTSGAILFF
TRBJ1-1,17,once,TRBD1,TRBV6-1,TGTGCCAGCAGTGAGCTTACAGGGGGCGGGGTAGGTACTGAAGCTTTCTTT,CASSELTGGGVGTEAFF
TRBJ1-5,14,-,TRBD1,TRBV30,TGTGCCTGGACCAGGGTAGGGGGCGGTCAGCCCCAGCATTTT,CAWTRVGGGQPQHF
TRBJ2-7,13,-,-,TRBV10-1,TGCGCCAGCAGTGAGCTCGGTTACTACGAGCAGTACTTC,CASSELGYYEQYF
TRBJ1-2,12,-,-,TRBV19,TGTGCCAGTAGTGGGGGACTCGGCGGCTACACCTTC,CASSGGLGGYTF
TRBJ2-7,14,few,TRBD2,TRBV9,TGTGCCAGCAGCGTAGAAGGACTAGCAGGCGAGCAGTACTTC,CASSVEGLAGEQYF
TRBJ2-5,18,-,-,TRBV21-1,TGTGCCAGCAGCAAAGTAGGGTCTAGCGGGAGGGCCGGGGAGACCCAGTACTTC,CASSKVGSSGRAGETQYF
TRBJ1-3,17,-,-,TRBV7-9,TGTGCCAGCAGCTTAATCGTCCAGGGTAGCTCTGGAAACACCATATATTTT,CASSLIVQGSSGNTIYF
TRBJ2-5,14,-,-,TRBV5-1,TGCGCCAGCACGGGACGGGGGTACCAAGAGACCCAGTACTTC,CASTGRGYQETQYF
TRBJ2-2,14,-,TRBD2,TRBV7-9,TGTGCCAGCAGCTTCACTAGCGCCACCGGGGAGCTGTTTTTT,CASSFTSATGELFF
TRBJ2-6,20,-,-,TRBV14,TGTGCCAGCAGCCCTCCCCAGAAGGACGTTGGTTTCTCTGGGGCCAACGTCCTGACTTTC,CASSPPQKDVGFSGANVLTF
TRBJ1-1,14,once,-,TRBV10-3,TGTGCCATCAGTTACTCTCTCGAAGGGGCTGAAGCTTTCTTT,CAISYSLEGAEAFF
TRBJ2-1,14,-,-,TRBV9,TGTGCCAGCAGCTCCCTGGGGGTGTACAATGAGCAGTTCTTC,CASSSLGVYNEQFF
TRBJ2-3,11,-,-,TRBV20-1,TGCAGTGCTAGAGTGGGAGATACGCAGTATTTT,CSARVGDTQYF